These 29 T cell receptor beta chains share one sample of origin, sequenced in a study of T cell repertoires in cytomegalovirus infection. From the reads, TCRdb called clonotypes with MiXCR, one entry per CDR3 protein. The data hold over 100,000 distinct CDR3 sequences, with about 9.4% observed a single time. For these receptors, no antigen is known. The material sequenced was PBMCs, sequenced either directly or after in vitro stimulation (not recorded which). The source of these receptors is a human donor in good health (CMV status not recorded). Some clones in this sample may be carry-over from other donors' samples.

The table lists this clonotype with a few counts. The chain combines TRBV27 with TRBJ2-2; 8 bases align to TRBD1. Germline CDR1 MNHEY, CDR2 SMNVEV (reference sequence). J was trimmed by 7 bases and V by 2 bases; bases with no gene match: 3. CDR3 length: 14 amino acids. The CDR3 loop reads CASSLQGANGELFF. The CDR3 DNA is TGTGCCAGCAGTTTACAGGGGGCTAACGGGGAGCTGTTTTTT.

This clonotype was detected many times. The V gene is TRBV4-3, the J gene TRBJ1-4; 7 bases map to TRBD1. The length of the CDR3 is 14 residues. Unmatched junction bases numbered 3, after V lost 1 base and J lost 7 bases. CDR1 and CDR2 (germline): LGHNA, YSLEER. This chain's CDR3 is CASSQGQGGEKLFF. The CDR3 region has the DNA TGCGCCAGCAGCCAAGGACAGGGAGGTGAAAAACTGTTTTTT.

This chain links TRBV7-2 with TRBJ2-3, with a tentative D call TRBD2 (6 bases). This CDR3 spans 14 amino acids. The germline CDR1 and CDR2 sequences are SGHTA and FQGNSA. V was trimmed by 7 bases and J by 13 bases, leaving 24 bases between them. The CDR3 reads CASNQPPGDSRKYF. As DNA, the CDR3 is TGTGCCAGCAACCAACCTCCGGGAGACTCCCGCAAGTATTTT.

This chain joins TRBV24-1 and TRBJ2-3; no reliable D call. CDR1 is KGHDR and CDR2 is SFDVKD in the germline V gene. The CDR3 has 11 amino acids. Trimming removed 10 bases at V and 3 bases at J, with 7 bases between. The CDR3 DNA reads as TGTGCCACTGGTAAAACAGATACGCAGTATTTT. Residues: CATGKTDTQYF.

This clonotype turned up a few times. The chain has TRBV5-6 and TRBJ2-2, with TRBD2 matching 8 bases. The CDR3 is 16 amino acids. V trimming: 2 bases; J trimming: 9 bases; junction bases outside the gene matches: 12. Germline V lookup: CDR1 SGHDT, CDR2 YYEEEE. The CDR3 sequence: CASSFFLSGSERELFF. The CDR3 nucleotides read TGTGCCAGCAGCTTCTTTTTAAGCGGGAGTGAGAGGGAGCTGTTTTTT.

This clonotype came up many times. J is TRBJ1-5 and V is TRBV4-1, with 11 bases aligning to TRBD1. V lost 1 base and J lost 5; bases outside the gene matches: 4. Germline CDR1 is MGHRA and CDR2 is YSYEKL. The CDR3 loop spans 16 amino acids. In DNA form, the CDR3 reads TGCGCCAGCAGCCAAGTGGGGACAGGGGGAGATCAGCCCCAGCATTTT. Its protein is CASSQVGTGGDQPQHF.

This clonotype was seen many times. The V gene is TRBV11-3, the J gene TRBJ2-2; D uncertain. Trimming pared 3 bases from V and 3 bases from J, leaving 11 bases between. This CDR3 is built from 15 residues. CDR1 is SGHNT and CDR2 is YENEEA in the germline V gene. CDR3 coding DNA: TGTGCCAGCAGCTTGGCCCTTCGGGACACCGGGGAGCTGTTTTTT. Translating gives CASSLALRDTGELFF.

The gene calls are TRBV12-3 or TRBV12-4 and TRBJ2-1; tentative D call: TRBD2 (5 bases). The CDR3 sequence is 13 residues long. Trimming took off 3 bases at V and 10 bases at J, with 13 bases between the two ends. The CDR3 nucleotides are TGTGCCAGCAGTTTCGGCTCACCGGGGGAGCAGTTCTTC. This encodes CASSFGSPGEQFF.

This clonotype was counted between two and nine times. The V gene is TRBV28, the J gene TRBJ1-1, with 7 positions matching TRBD1. This CDR3 is 14 amino acids long. V trimming: 6 bases; J trimming: 10 bases; junction bases outside the gene matches: 14. Looked up from germline, CDR1 is MDHEN and CDR2 is SYDVKM. The CDR3 DNA is TGTGCCAGCAGCCCGGCGGCGGACAGGCAACGAGCTTTCTTT. It encodes CASSPAADRQRAFF. Looking up the rest from reference TRBV28 and TRBJ1-1 gives the full variable domain: DVKVTQSSRYLVKRTGEKVFLECVQDMDHENMFWYRQDPGLGLRLIYFSYDVKMKEKGDIPEGYSVSREKKERFSLILESASTNQTSMYLCASSPAADRQRAFFGQGTRLTVV.

This clonotype was recorded a few times. This chain uses TRBV5-5 with TRBJ2-1; 8 bases are a match to TRBD2. The CDR3 is made up of 16 amino acids. Germline trimming cut 6 bases from V and 0 bases from J; bases unmatched to any gene: 8. Per germline, CDR1 SGHKS and CDR2 YYEKEE (reference sequence). The CDR3 DNA reads as TGTGCCAGCAACGGGATAGCGGGGTACTCCTACAATGAGCAGTTCTTC. It encodes CASNGIAGYSYNEQFF.

A few counts support this clonotype. This chain connects TRBV12-3 or TRBV12-4 to TRBJ1-1, with D perhaps matching TRBD1 (5 bases). This CDR3 comprises 15 residues. Between the trimmed V and J ends, which lost 3 bases and 3 bases, there was a span of 14 bases. As DNA, the CDR3 is TGTGCCAGCAGTTTTTTAGGAGAGGGACACACTGAAGCTTTCTTT. It yields the protein CASSFLGEGHTEAFF.

In its sample, this clonotype was seen many times. CDR3 in amino acids: CASSSRTSSPYEQYF. DNA of the CDR3: TGTGCCAGCAGCTCCCGGACTAGTTCTCCTTACGAGCAGTACTTC. This rearrangement joins TRBV7-2 to TRBJ2-7; 7 bases are shared with TRBD2. The length of the CDR3 is 15 residues. The germline V gene has CDR1 SGHTA and CDR2 FQGNSA. Trimming removed 4 bases from V and 4 bases from J; junction bases left unmatched: 10.

In its sample, this clonotype was seen many times. V is TRBV7-9 and J is TRBJ2-1, with a possible D match to TRBD1 (6 bases). Germline V gene data show CDR1 as SEHNR and CDR2 as FQNEAQ (reference sequence). The ends were cut back, 7 bases at V and 0 bases at J, with 28 bases in the middle. There are 20 residues in the CDR3. In DNA form, the CDR3 reads TGTGCCAGCACCCCCGACTTTATGCTGGACAGCTTGAGCTCCTACAATGAGCAGTTCTTC. Its protein is CASTPDFMLDSLSSYNEQFF.

This clonotype came up many times. DNA for the CDR3: TGTGCCAGCAGCCCTATCTTGCCAGGGCTCCACGAGCAGTACTTC. Translated: CASSPILPGLHEQYF. V and J are TRBV3-1 and TRBJ2-7; D possibly corresponds to TRBD1 (5 bases). Deletions cut 4 bases from V and 5 bases from J, with 18 bases between. Germline lookup yields CDR1 LGHDT and CDR2 YNNKEL (reference sequence). This CDR3 has 15 amino acids.

Ten or more counts support this clonotype. V and J are TRBV7-6 and TRBJ2-7; D might be TRBD2 (7 bases). V lost 1 base and J 0 bases, leaving 10 bases between the germline ends. The CDR3 extends over 15 amino acids. Germline V gene data show CDR1 as SGHVS and CDR2 as FNYEAQ. For the CDR3, the DNA is TGTGCCAGCAGCTTAGAGGGGGGGTCCTCCTACGAGCAGTACTTC. This translates into CASSLEGGSSYEQYF.

This clonotype was counted at least ten times. This chain uses TRBV7-9 with TRBJ1-6; 7 bases fit TRBD1. The CDR3 spans 15 residues. V shed 5 bases and J 7 bases; nucleotides not matched to a gene: 8. CDR1 and CDR2 (germline): SEHNR, FQNEAQ (reference sequence). DNA of the CDR3: TGTGCCAGCAGCCGAAAGGGACAGCTCAATTCACCCCTCCACTTT. The encoded protein is CASSRKGQLNSPLHF.

This clonotype was recorded many times. The chain is built from TRBV7-3 and TRBJ1-1, with 12 bases fitting TRBD1. The V gene end was trimmed by 4 bases and the J gene end by 5 bases; junction bases not matched to a gene: 2. The CDR3 is 14 residues long. The germline V gene encodes CDR1 SGHTA and CDR2 FQGTGA. CDR3 sequence (DNA): TGTGCCAGCAGCTCGGGACAGGGGGCAACTGAAGCTTTCTTT. This codes for CASSSGQGATEAFF.

The J gene is TRBJ2-5, the V gene TRBV4-1; 13 bases align to TRBD2. Germline V CDR1 and CDR2: MGHRA, YSYEKL. V shed 4 bases, J shed 3 bases, and the junction held 5 bases outside the gene matches. The length of the CDR3 is 16 residues. The CDR3: CASSPRGLAGEETQYF. In DNA, the CDR3 is TGCGCCAGCAGCCCTCGAGGACTAGCGGGAGAAGAGACCCAGTACTTC.

This clonotype occurred a few times. The CDR3 DNA is TGTGCCAGCAGTGAATGGCCCACAGATACGCAGTATTTT. Translating gives CASSEWPTDTQYF. The chain uses TRBV6-1 and TRBJ2-3, with D hard to call. V was shortened by 2 bases and J by 2 bases, with 5 bases between the two germline ends. The germline V gene has CDR1 MNHNS and CDR2 SASEGT. This CDR3 is built from 13 residues.

This clonotype was detected many times. V usage is TRBV12-3 or TRBV12-4 and J usage is TRBJ1-2; 10 bases map to TRBD1. The V segment lost 3 bases and the J segment 6 bases; nucleotides outside the gene matches: 4. The CDR3 has 14 amino acids. CDR3 region: CASSLTGGQNGYTF. The CDR3 DNA reads as TGTGCCAGCAGTTTGACAGGGGGCCAAAATGGCTACACCTTC.

This clonotype was counted a few times. The gene calls are TRBV5-1 and TRBJ2-1; possible D gene TRBD2, 6 bases. V lost 0 bases to trimming and J lost 6 bases, with 10 bases between them. This CDR3 spans 14 amino acids. From germline, CDR1 is SGHRS and CDR2 YFSETQ. CDR3 DNA: TGCGCCAGCAGCTTGGATCTAGCGCGCAATGAGCAGTTCTTC. This codes for CASSLDLARNEQFF.

In this sample, this clonotype turned up many times. V and J are TRBV7-2 and TRBJ2-6, with D uncertain. CDR1 is SGHTA and CDR2 is FQGNSA in the germline V gene. V lost 0 bases, J lost 0 bases, and 6 bases lay in between. This CDR3 contains 16 residues. CDR3 nucleotide sequence: TGTGCCAGCAGCTTAGCTTCGGGCTCTGGGGCCAACGTCCTGACTTTC. This translates into CASSLASGSGANVLTF.

For this clonotype: The CDR3 does not end in the conserved phenylalanine or tryptophan, so this is likely a read error. The chain recombines TRBV7-2 with TRBJ2-7; 9 bases line up with TRBD1. The CDR3 has 15 amino acids. The junction had 9 bases not matched to a gene; V was cut back by 0 bases and J by 9 bases. The germline V gene has CDR1 SGHTA and CDR2 FQGNSA. The CDR3 here is CASSLAAGQGFAQYD. In nucleotides, the CDR3 is TGTGCCAGCAGCTTAGCGGCGGGACAGGGCTTCGCGCAGTACGAC.

A few counts support this clonotype. The rearrangement joins TRBV10-1 to TRBJ2-3, with D unclear. Germline CDR1 WNHNN, CDR2 SYGVQD (reference sequence). The length of the CDR3 is 16 residues. V was pared by 2 bases and J by 0 bases, with 12 bases between. This CDR3 reads CASSENRGSSTDTQYF. CDR3 coding DNA: TGCGCCAGCAGTGAGAATAGAGGATCTAGCACAGATACGCAGTATTTT.

As to this clonotype: This is likely a read error, given that the CDR3 carries no conserved phenylalanine or tryptophan at its end. This rearrangement joins TRBV7-2 to TRBJ2-5; D possibly corresponds to TRBD2 (5 bases). V lost 4 bases to trimming and J lost 0 bases, with 9 bases between them. This CDR3 is built from 14 residues. The V gene's germline CDR1 is SGHTA and CDR2 FQGNSA. The CDR3: CASSSTGYQETQYG. CDR3 coding DNA: TGTGCCAGCAGCTCCACGGGATACCAAGAGACCCAGTACGGC.

The chain carries TRBV28 and TRBJ2-7; 8 bases agree with TRBD2. Germline loops: CDR1 MDHEN, CDR2 SYDVKM. The CDR3 is made up of 14 amino acids. V was pared by 6 bases and J by 3 bases, with 7 bases of the junction left unmatched. The CDR3 region is CASRASGSVYEQYF. CDR3 coding DNA: TGTGCCAGCAGGGCCAGCGGGAGCGTCTACGAGCAGTACTTC.

This clonotype showed up many times. The rearrangement uses TRBV7-2 and TRBJ1-5; D perhaps matches TRBD1 (6 bases). The CDR3 covers 18 residues. Germline CDR1 is SGHTA and CDR2 is FQGNSA. With 2 bases removed from V and 0 bases from J, the gap between germline ends came to 17 bases. CDR3 loop: CASSLLPGEAYSNQPQHF. The CDR3 bases are TGTGCCAGCAGCTTATTGCCAGGGGAGGCCTATAGCAATCAGCCCCAGCATTTT.

This clonotype occurred many times. The CDR3 bases are TGCGCCAGCAGCTTGGAGCTGACCGGGGAGCTGTTTTTT. Translation: CASSLELTGELFF. The rearrangement links TRBV4-1 to TRBJ2-2, with unresolved D. Germline CDR1 reads MGHRA; CDR2 reads YSYEKL. V dropped 5 bases and J dropped 5 bases, with 9 bases sitting between them. The CDR3 loop spans 13 amino acids.

Ten or more counts support this clonotype. The rearrangement joins TRBV7-8 to TRBJ2-1; 7 nucleotides agree with TRBD2. Losses at the gene ends were 1 base for V and 3 bases for J; bases not matched to a gene: 6. Germline values: CDR1 SGHVS, CDR2 FQNEAQ. This CDR3 has 16 residues. CDR3 residues: CASSLVGGSVYNEQFF. In DNA, the CDR3 is TGTGCCAGCAGCTTAGTTGGCGGGAGTGTCTACAATGAGCAGTTCTTC.